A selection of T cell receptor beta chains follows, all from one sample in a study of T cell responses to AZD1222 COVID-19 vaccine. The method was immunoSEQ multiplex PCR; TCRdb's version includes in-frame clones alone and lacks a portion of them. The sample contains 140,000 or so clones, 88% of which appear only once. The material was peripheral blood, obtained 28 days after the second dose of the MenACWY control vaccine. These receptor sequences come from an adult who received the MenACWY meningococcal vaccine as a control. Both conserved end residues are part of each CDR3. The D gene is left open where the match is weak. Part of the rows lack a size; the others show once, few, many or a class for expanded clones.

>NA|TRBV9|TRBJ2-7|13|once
CASSVDLQGKQYF
TGTGCCAGCAGCGTAGATCTCCAGGGAAAGCAGTACTTC
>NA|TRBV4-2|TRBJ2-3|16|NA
CASSQGRDGYTDTQYF
TGTGCCAGCAGCCAAGGGCGGGACGGATACACAGATACGCAGTATTTT
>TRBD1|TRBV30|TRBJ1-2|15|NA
CAWRRTGGRDYGYTF
TGTGCCTGGAGGCGGACAGGGGGTCGAGACTATGGCTACACCTTC
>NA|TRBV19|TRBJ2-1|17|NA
CASKLGTLASSYNEQFF
TGTGCCAGTAAACTAGGGACGCTAGCGAGCTCCTACAATGAGCAGTTCTTC
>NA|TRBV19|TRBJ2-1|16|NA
CASSIGGRLAGNEQFF
TGTGCCAGTAGTATAGGAGGCCGATTAGCTGGGAATGAGCAGTTCTTC
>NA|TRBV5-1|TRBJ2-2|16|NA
CASSFEPMTNTGELFF
TGCGCCAGCAGCTTTGAACCGATGACGAACACCGGGGAGCTGTTTTTT
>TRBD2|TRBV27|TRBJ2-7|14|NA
CASSLGGRFDEQYF
TGTGCCAGCAGTTTAGGCGGGAGGTTCGACGAGCAGTACTTC
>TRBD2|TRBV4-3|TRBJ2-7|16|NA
CASSQDWGGGSYEQYF
TGCGCCAGCAGCCAAGATTGGGGCGGGGGCTCCTACGAGCAGTACTTC
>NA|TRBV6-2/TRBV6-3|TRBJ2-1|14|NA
CASSRHPAYNEQFF
TGTGCCAGCAGTAGGCACCCCGCCTACAATGAGCAGTTCTTC
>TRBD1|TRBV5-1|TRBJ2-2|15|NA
CASSLGQGDTGELFF
TGCGCCAGCAGCTTGGGACAGGGGGATACCGGGGAGCTGTTTTTT
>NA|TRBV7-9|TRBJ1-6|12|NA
CASSLIDSPLHF
TGTGCCAGCAGCTTAATCGATTCACCCCTCCACTTT
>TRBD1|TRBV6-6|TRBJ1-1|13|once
CASSSDRGTEAFF
TGTGCCAGCAGTTCGGACAGGGGCACTGAAGCTTTCTTT
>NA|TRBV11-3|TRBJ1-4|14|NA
CASSLDGGIEKLFF
TGTGCCAGCAGCTTAGATGGAGGGATCGAAAAACTGTTTTTT
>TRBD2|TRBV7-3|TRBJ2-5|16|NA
CASSPKGTSGRETQYF
TGTGCCAGCAGCCCGAAGGGGACTAGCGGGAGAGAGACCCAGTACTTC
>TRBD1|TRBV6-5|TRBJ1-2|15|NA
CASSYSGQRGKSYTF
TGTGCCAGCAGTTACTCGGGACAGCGAGGGAAGTCCTACACCTTC
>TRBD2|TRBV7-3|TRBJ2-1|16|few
CASSSTTSGGYNEQFF
TGTGCCAGCAGCTCTACCACTAGCGGGGGATACAATGAGCAGTTCTTC
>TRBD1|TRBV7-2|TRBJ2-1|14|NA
CASSLGTVRSEQFF
TGTGCCAGCAGCTTGGGGACAGTTAGGAGTGAGCAGTTCTTC
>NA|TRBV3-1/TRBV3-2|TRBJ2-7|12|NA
CASSLQSYEQYF
TGTGCCAGCAGCTTACAGAGCTACGAGCAGTACTTC
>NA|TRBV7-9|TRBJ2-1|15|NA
CASSLGTASYNEQFF
TGTGCCAGCAGCTTAGGGACTGCCTCCTACAATGAGCAGTTCTTC
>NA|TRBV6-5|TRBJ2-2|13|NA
CASRTGTPGELFF
TGTGCCAGCAGGACGGGGACGCCCGGGGAGCTGTTTTTT
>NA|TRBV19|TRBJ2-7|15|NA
CATTPGGRYAYEQYF
TGTGCCACCACCCCGGGCGGGCGATACGCCTACGAGCAGTACTTC
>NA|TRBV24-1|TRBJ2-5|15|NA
CATSDLRDLSETQYF
TGTGCCACCAGTGATCTCCGGGACCTCTCGGAGACCCAGTACTTC
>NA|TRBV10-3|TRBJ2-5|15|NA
CAISEGQPSGETQYF
TGTGCCATCAGTGAGGGACAGCCCTCCGGTGAGACCCAGTACTTC
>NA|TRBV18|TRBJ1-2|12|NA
CASSPGGQVNTF
TGTGCCAGCTCACCGGGGGGACAAGTGAACACCTTC
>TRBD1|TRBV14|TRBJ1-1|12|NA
CASSLRDREAFF
TGTGCCAGCAGCTTAAGGGACAGGGAAGCTTTCTTT
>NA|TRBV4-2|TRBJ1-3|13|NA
CASSQEGGNTIYF
TGTGCCAGCAGCCAAGAAGGTGGAAACACCATATATTTT
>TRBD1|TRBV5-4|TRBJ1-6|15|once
CASSEQDRGNSPLHF
TGTGCCAGCAGCGAACAGGACAGGGGCAATTCACCCCTCCACTTT
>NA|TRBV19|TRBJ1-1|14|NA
CASSPRGKGGAAFF
TGTGCCAGTAGTCCAAGGGGCAAGGGGGGAGCAGCTTTCTTT
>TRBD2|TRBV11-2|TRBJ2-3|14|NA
CASSLVQGGDTQYF
TGTGCCAGCAGCTTAGTGCAGGGAGGGGATACGCAGTATTTT
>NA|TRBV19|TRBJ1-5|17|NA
CASSIGEFRPASKPQHF
TGTGCCAGTAGTATAGGAGAGTTTCGACCGGCTTCGAAGCCCCAGCATTTT
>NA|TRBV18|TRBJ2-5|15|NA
CASSPQEGGRETQYF
TGTGCCAGCTCACCACAAGAGGGGGGGAGAGAGACCCAGTACTTC
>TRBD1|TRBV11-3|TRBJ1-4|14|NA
CASSLPGQVEKLFF
TGTGCCAGCAGCTTACCGGGACAGGTTGAAAAACTGTTTTTT
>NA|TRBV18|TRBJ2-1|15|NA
CASSPGPALYNEQFF
TGTGCCAGCTCTCCGGGACCGGCCCTGTACAATGAGCAGTTCTTC
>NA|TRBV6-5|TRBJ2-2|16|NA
CASSYGGLMNTGELFF
TGTGCCAGCAGTTACGGGGGCCTTATGAACACCGGGGAGCTGTTTTTT
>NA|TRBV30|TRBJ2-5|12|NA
CAWLRDVETQYF
TGTGCCTGGCTTAGGGATGTAGAGACCCAGTACTTC
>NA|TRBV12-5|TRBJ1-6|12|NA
CASGLTGSPLHF
TGTGCTAGTGGTCTAACAGGTTCACCCCTCCACTTT
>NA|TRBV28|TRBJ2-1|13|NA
CASRPTGNNEQFF
TGTGCCAGCCGACCGACAGGAAACAATGAGCAGTTCTTC
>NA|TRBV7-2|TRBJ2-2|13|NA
CASSYDGTGELFF
TGTGCCAGCAGCTACGACGGGACCGGGGAGCTGTTTTTT
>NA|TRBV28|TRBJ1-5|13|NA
CAGGTGSNQPQHF
TGTGCCGGCGGCACAGGGAGTAATCAGCCCCAGCATTTT
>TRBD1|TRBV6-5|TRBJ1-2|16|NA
CASSYSGGGGNYGYTF
TGTGCCAGCAGTTACTCTGGGGGAGGGGGCAACTATGGCTACACCTTC
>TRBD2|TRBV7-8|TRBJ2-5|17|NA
CASSPALASGIKETQYF
TGTGCCAGCAGCCCGGCCTTGGCTAGCGGGATTAAAGAGACCCAGTACTTC
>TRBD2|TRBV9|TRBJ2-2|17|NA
CASSLLSGGASHGELFF
TGTGCCAGCAGCCTCCTTAGCGGGGGGGCCTCGCACGGGGAGCTGTTTTTT
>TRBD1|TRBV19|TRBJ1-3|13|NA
CASRDRGGNTIYF
TGTGCCAGTCGTGACAGGGGAGGAAACACCATATATTTT
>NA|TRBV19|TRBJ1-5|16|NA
CASSIENRAFNQPQHF
TGTGCCAGTAGTATAGAAAACAGGGCTTTCAATCAGCCCCAGCATTTT
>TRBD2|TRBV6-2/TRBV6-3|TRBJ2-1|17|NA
CASSLPNSGSFSFEQFF
TGTGCCAGCAGTCTCCCGAATAGCGGGAGTTTCTCGTTTGAGCAGTTCTTC
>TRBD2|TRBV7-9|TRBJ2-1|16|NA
CASSKLAGGPYNEQFF
TGTGCCAGCAGCAAACTAGCGGGAGGGCCTTACAATGAGCAGTTCTTC
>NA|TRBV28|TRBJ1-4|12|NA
CASSGGKEKLFF
TGTGCCAGCAGTGGTGGGAAGGAAAAACTGTTTTTT
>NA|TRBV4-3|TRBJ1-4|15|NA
CASSQRMTPNEKLFF
TGCGCCAGCAGCCAACGGATGACACCTAATGAAAAACTGTTTTTT
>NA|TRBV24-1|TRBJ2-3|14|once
CATSHRASTDTQYF
TGTGCCACCAGCCACAGGGCTAGCACAGATACGCAGTATTTT
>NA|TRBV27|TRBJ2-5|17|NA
CASSLSGNPQPQETQYF
TGTGCCAGCAGTTTATCGGGCAACCCTCAACCCCAAGAGACCCAGTACTTC
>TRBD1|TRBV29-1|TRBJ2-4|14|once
CSVTGDRAKNIQYF
TGCAGCGTTACAGGGGACAGGGCCAAAAACATTCAGTACTTC
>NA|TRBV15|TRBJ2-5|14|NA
CATSRDHGEETQYF
TGTGCCACCAGCAGAGATCATGGGGAGGAGACCCAGTACTTC
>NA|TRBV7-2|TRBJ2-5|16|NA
CASSLGGGRYQETQYF
TGTGCCAGCAGCTTAGGGGGGGGCCGGTACCAAGAGACCCAGTACTTC